A selection of T cell receptor beta chains follows, all from one sample in a study of cytomegalovirus exposure and HLA in healthy donors. The table came from immunoSEQ multiplex PCR; TCRdb's copy has only in-frame clones and leaves some out. The data contain roughly 130,000 clones, more than 70% of them singletons. Sequenced material: PBMCs. These TCRs come from a young man in good health and CMV-seronegative. Each CDR3 is given with its conserved first and last residue. A D gene is named only where the DNA matches it firmly. Clone size is not always given. Where it is, it says once, few, many or a class for expanded clones.

D gene	V gene	clone size	J gene	CDR3 length	CDR3 protein	CDR3 DNA
TRBD1	TRBV5-1	once	TRBJ2-5	13	CASSRQGQETQYF	TGCGCCAGCAGCCGACAGGGCCAAGAGACCCAGTACTTC
TRBD2	TRBV5-5	.	TRBJ2-4	15	CASSSVAGAVDIQYF	TGTGCCAGCAGCTCTGTAGCGGGAGCGGTAGACATTCAGTACTTC
.	TRBV4-3	.	TRBJ2-5	14	CASSQDDSAGTQYF	TGCGCCAGCAGCCAAGATGACTCGGCGGGGACCCAGTACTTC
TRBD1	TRBV20-1	.	TRBJ2-5	11	CSSGQEETQYF	TGCAGTTCGGGACAGGAAGAGACCCAGTACTTC
.	TRBV6-6	.	TRBJ1-1	13	CASSYSTGHRAFF	TGTGCCAGCAGTTACTCGACTGGACATAGAGCTTTCTTT
.	TRBV11-3	.	TRBJ2-6	13	CASSLNVFNVLTF	TGTGCCAGCAGCCTTAATGTGTTCAACGTCCTGACTTTC
TRBD1	TRBV9	.	TRBJ1-5	16	CASSGGTGGLYQPQHF	TGTGCCAGCAGCGGCGGGACAGGGGGCCTGTATCAGCCCCAGCATTTT
.	TRBV9	.	TRBJ1-1	14	CASSVNRWNTEAFF	TGTGCCAGCAGCGTCAACAGGTGGAACACTGAAGCTTTCTTT
TRBD2	TRBV7-3	.	TRBJ2-3	20	CASSLRSRGVAGSPGDTQYF	TGTGCCAGCAGCTTAAGATCTCGAGGGGTAGCGGGAAGCCCAGGTGATACGCAGTATTTT
.	TRBV6-5	.	TRBJ2-7	15	CASRMTGPSEYEQYF	TGTGCCAGCAGGATGACAGGTCCGTCGGAGTACGAGCAGTACTTC
.	TRBV4-1	.	TRBJ2-7	13	CASSQERAYEQYF	TGCGCCAGCAGCCAAGAACGCGCCTACGAGCAGTACTTC
TRBD1	TRBV18	.	TRBJ1-3	13	CASSSGTGGEVDF	TGTGCCAGCTCGTCCGGGACAGGGGGCGAAGTGGATTTT
TRBD2	TRBV5-1	.	TRBJ2-7	15	CASSPAAGGPNEQYF	TGCGCCAGCAGCCCGGCGGCGGGAGGGCCCAACGAGCAGTACTTC
TRBD1	TRBV4-1	.	TRBJ1-1	16	CASSQRTGGVGSEAFF	TGCGCCAGCAGCCAGAGGACAGGGGGGGTAGGGTCTGAAGCTTTCTTT
.	TRBV27	.	TRBJ1-4	16	CASSSGVLVTNEKLFF	TGTGCCAGCAGTTCAGGGGTTCTTGTAACTAATGAAAAACTGTTTTTT
.	TRBV7-2	once	TRBJ1-6	14	CASSFWLQDSPLHF	TGTGCCAGCAGCTTTTGGCTCCAGGATTCACCCCTCCACTTT
.	TRBV7-9	.	TRBJ1-2	12	CASSGENYGYTF	TGTGCCAGCTCGGGGGAAAACTATGGCTACACCTTC
.	TRBV25-1	few	TRBJ1-1	11	CASSGHSAAFF	TGTGCCAGCAGTGGACACTCAGCAGCTTTCTTT
.	TRBV7-9	.	TRBJ1-1	14	CASSYRRDTTEAFF	TGTGCCAGCAGCTACCGCCGGGACACCACTGAAGCTTTCTTT
.	TRBV19	.	TRBJ1-1	12	CASSAVGTEAFF	TGTGCCAGTAGTGCCGTCGGCACTGAAGCTTTCTTT
.	TRBV10-3	.	TRBJ2-2	14	CAIRLGRGTGELFF	TGTGCCATCAGACTCGGGAGAGGCACCGGGGAGCTGTTTTTT